This T cell receptor (beta chain) originates from a study of blood T cells in healthy people across ages. Researchers isolated at least 6 million PBMCs per sample. J gave up 3 bases and V 4 bases, and 14 bases lay outside the gene matches. There are 18 residues in the CDR3. The germline gives CDR1 PRHDT, CDR2 FYEKMQ (reference sequence). The authors ran a second PCR of about 7 to 11 cycles using a sample-barcoded 5' primer and a J-beta primer mix. Each CDR3 protein gets one entry after TCRdb re-called the 5' RACE reads with MiXCR. This sample has around 2 million distinct CDR3 sequences, with approximately 39% found just once. With regard to this clonotype: The antigen is unknown.

The study's findings and limits: Per million T cells, the diversity of TCR beta decreased roughly linearly as age advanced. Long-lived and aged donors differed, with more naive CD4+ cells and higher diversity in the long-lived. Nothing was known about donor CMV status, and this possibly confounded expanded clonotype changes.

This chain uses TRBV13 with TRBJ2-3; 9 nucleotides agree with TRBD1. Sequenced sample: blood. The sequence was obtained from a human donor in good health. The CDR3 loop is CASSSDLSPGQGTDTQYF. CDR3 DNA: TGTGCCAGCAGCTCCGATTTATCCCCGGGACAGGGAACAGATACGCAGTATTTT.